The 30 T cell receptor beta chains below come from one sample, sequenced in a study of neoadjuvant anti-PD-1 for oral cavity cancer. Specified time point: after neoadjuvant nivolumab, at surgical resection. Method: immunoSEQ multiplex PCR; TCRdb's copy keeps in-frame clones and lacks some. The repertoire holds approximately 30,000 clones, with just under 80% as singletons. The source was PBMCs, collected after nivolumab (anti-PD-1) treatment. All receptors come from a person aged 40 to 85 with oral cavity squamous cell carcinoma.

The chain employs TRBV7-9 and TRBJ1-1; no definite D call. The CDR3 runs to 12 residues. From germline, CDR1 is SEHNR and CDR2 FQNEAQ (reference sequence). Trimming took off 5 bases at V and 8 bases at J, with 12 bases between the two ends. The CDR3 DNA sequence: TGTGCCAGCAGCCCCCCCGGAACCGAAGCTTTCTTT. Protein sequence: CASSPPGTEAFF.

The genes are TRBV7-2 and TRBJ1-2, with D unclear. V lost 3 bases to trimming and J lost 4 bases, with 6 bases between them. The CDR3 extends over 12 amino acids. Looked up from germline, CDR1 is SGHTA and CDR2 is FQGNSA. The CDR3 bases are TGTGCCAGCAGCTTCGAGGGCTATGGCTACACCTTC. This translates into CASSFEGYGYTF.

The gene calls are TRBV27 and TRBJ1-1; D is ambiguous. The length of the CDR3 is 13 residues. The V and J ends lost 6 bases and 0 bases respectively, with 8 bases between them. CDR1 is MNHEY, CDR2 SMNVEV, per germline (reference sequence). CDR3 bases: TGTGCCAGCAGCATCGGACTGAACACTGAAGCTTTCTTT. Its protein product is CASSIGLNTEAFF.

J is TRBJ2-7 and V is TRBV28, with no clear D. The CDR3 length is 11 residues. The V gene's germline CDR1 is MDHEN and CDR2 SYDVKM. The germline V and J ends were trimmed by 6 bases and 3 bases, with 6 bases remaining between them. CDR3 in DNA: TGTGCCAGCAGCCCACACTACGAGCAGTACTTC. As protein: CASSPHYEQYF.

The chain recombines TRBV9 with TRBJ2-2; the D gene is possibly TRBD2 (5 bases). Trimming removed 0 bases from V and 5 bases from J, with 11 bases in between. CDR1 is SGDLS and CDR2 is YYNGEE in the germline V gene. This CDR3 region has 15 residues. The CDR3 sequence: CASSVVSVATGELFF. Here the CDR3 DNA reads TGTGCCAGCAGCGTAGTGTCGGTAGCGACCGGGGAGCTGTTTTTT.

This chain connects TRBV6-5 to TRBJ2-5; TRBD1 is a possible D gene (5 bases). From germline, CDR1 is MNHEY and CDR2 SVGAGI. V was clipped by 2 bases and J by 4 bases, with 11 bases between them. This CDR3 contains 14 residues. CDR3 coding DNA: TGTGCCAGCAGTTACAGGGCAGGGCGAGAGACCCAGTACTTC. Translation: CASSYRAGRETQYF.

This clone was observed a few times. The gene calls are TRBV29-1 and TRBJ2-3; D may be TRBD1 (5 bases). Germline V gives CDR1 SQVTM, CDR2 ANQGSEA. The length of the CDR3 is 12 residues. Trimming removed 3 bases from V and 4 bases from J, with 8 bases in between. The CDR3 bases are TGCAGCGTTGACAGGGAACCAGATACGCAGTATTTT. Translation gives CSVDREPDTQYF.

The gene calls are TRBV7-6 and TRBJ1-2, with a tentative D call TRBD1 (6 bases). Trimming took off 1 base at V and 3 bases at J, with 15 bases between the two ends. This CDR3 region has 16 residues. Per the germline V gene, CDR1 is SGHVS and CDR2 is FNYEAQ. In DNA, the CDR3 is TGTGCCAGCAGCTTAGTGGGTCAGGGGAATGACTATGGCTACACCTTC. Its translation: CASSLVGQGNDYGYTF.

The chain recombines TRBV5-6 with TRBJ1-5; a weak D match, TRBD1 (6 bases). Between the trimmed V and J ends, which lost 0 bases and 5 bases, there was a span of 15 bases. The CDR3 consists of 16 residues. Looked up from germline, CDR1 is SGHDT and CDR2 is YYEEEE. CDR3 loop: CASSLAGGRGYQPQHF. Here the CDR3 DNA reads TGTGCCAGCAGCTTGGCGGGGGGCAGGGGCTATCAGCCCCAGCATTTT.

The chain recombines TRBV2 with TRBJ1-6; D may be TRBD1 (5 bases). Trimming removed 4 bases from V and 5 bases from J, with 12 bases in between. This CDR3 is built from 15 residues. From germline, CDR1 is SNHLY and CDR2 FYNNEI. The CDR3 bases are TGTGCCAGCAGTGTCGGGTCAGGGAATAATTCACCCCTCCACTTT. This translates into CASSVGSGNNSPLHF.

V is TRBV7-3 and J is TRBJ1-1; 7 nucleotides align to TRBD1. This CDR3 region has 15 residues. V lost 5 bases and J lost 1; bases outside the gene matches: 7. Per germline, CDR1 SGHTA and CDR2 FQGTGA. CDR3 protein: CASSPQGQRNTEAFF. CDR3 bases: TGTGCCAGCAGCCCCCAGGGACAGCGGAACACTGAAGCTTTCTTT.

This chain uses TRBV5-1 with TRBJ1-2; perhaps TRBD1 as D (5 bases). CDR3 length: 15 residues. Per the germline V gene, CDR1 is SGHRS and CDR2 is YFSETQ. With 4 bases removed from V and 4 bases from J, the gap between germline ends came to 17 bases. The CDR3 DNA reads TGCGCCAGCAGCCTGGTCGCCAGCGGGGGCTATGGCTACACCTTC. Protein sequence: CASSLVASGGYGYTF.

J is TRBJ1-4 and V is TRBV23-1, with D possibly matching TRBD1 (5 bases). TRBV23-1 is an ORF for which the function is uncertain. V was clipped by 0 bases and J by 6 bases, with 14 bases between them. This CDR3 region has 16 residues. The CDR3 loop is CASSQSRRGRYEKLFF. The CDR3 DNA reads TGCGCCAGCAGTCAATCTCGGAGGGGTAGGTATGAAAAACTGTTTTTT.

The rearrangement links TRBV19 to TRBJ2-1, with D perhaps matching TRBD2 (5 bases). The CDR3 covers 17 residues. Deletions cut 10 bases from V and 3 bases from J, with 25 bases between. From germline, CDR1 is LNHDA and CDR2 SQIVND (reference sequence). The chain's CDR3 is CATARGSGPINYNEQFF. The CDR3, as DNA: TGTGCCACGGCACGGGGATCCGGCCCTATCAACTACAATGAGCAGTTCTTC.

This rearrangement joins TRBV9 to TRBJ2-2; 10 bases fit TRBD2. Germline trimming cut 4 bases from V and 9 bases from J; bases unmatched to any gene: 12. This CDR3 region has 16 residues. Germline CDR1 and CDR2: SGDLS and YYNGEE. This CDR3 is CASSPFSGTSVRELFF. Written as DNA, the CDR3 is TGTGCCAGCAGCCCCTTTTCCGGGACTAGCGTAAGGGAGCTGTTTTTT.

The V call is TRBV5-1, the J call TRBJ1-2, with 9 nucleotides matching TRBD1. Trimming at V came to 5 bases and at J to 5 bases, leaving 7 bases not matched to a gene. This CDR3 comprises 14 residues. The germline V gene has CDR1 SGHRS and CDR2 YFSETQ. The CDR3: CASSSPGQGYGYTF. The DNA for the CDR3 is TGCGCCAGCAGTTCTCCGGGACAGGGTTATGGCTACACCTTC. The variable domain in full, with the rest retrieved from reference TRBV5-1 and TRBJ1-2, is KAGVTQTPRYLIKTRGQQVTLSCSPISGHRSVSWYQQTPGQGLQFLFEYFSETQRNKGNFPGRFSGRQFSNSRSEMNVSTLELGDSALYLCASSSPGQGYGYTFGSGTRLTVV.

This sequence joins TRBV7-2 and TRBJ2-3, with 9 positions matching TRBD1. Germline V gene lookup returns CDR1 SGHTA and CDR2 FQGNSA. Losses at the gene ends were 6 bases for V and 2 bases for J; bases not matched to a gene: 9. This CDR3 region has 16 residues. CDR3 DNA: TGTGCCAGCAGGGTAACCGGGACAGGGCACACAGATACGCAGTATTTT. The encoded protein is CASRVTGTGHTDTQYF.

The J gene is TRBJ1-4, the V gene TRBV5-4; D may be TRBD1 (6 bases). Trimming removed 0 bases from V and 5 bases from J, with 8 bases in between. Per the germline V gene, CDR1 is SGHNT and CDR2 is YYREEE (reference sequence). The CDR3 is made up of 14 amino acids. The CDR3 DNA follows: TGTGCCAGCAGCTTGGGGGGGCAGAATGAAAAACTGTTTTTT. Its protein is CASSLGGQNEKLFF.

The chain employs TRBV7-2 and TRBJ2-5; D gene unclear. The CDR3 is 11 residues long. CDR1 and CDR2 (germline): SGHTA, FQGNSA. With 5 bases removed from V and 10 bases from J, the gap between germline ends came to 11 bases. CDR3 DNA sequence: TGTGCCAGCAGCCCTCACTATGGCCAGTACTTC. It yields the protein CASSPHYGQYF.

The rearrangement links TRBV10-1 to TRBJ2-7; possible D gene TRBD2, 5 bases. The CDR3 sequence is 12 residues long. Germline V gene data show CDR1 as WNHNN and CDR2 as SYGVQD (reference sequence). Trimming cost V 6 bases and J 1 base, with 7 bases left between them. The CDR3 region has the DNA TGCGCCAGCAGCTCGGGGTCCTACGAGCAGTACTTC. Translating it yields CASSSGSYEQYF.

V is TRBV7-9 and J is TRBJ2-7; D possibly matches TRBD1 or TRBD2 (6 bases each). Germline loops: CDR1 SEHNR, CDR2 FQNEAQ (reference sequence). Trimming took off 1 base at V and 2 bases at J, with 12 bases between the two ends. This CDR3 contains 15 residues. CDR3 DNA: TGTGCCAGCAGCTTAGTGTGGGGGGACACCTACGAGCAGTACTTC. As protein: CASSLVWGDTYEQYF.

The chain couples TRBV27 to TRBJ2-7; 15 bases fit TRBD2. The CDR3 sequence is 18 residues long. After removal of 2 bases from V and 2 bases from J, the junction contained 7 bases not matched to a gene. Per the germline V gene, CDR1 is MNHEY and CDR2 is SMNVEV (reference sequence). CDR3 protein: CASSLKGLAGGFTYEQYF. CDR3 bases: TGTGCCAGCAGTTTAAAGGGACTAGCGGGGGGATTTACCTACGAGCAGTACTTC.

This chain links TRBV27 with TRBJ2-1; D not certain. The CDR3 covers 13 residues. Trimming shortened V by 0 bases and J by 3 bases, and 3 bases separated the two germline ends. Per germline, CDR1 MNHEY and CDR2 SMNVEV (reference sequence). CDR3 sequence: CASSLSDYNEQFF. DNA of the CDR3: TGTGCCAGCAGTTTATCAGACTACAATGAGCAGTTCTTC.

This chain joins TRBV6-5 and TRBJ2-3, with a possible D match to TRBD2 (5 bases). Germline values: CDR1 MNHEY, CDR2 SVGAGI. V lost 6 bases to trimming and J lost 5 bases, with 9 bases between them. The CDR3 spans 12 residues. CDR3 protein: CASRDSLDTQYF. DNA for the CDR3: TGTGCCAGCAGGGACTCCCTAGATACGCAGTATTTT.

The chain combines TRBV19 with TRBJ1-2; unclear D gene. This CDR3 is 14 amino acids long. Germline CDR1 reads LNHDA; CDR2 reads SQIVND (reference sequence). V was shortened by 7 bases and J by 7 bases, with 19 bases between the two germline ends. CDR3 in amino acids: CASTTGRWGSGYTF. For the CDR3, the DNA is TGTGCCAGTACCACCGGCCGTTGGGGTAGTGGCTACACCTTC.

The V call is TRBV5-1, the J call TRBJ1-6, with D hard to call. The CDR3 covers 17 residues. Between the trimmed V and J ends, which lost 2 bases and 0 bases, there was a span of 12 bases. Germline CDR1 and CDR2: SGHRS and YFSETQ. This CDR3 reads CASSFGVAHSYNSPLHF. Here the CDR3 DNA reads TGCGCCAGCAGCTTCGGAGTTGCCCACTCCTATAATTCACCCCTCCACTTT.

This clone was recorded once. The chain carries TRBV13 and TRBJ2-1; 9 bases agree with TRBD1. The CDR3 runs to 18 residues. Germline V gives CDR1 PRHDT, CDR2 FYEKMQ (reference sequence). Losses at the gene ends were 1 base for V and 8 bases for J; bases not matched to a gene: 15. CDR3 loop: CASSLAYRTMDRGHEQFF. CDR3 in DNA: TGTGCCAGCAGCTTAGCTTATCGAACGATGGACAGGGGTCATGAGCAGTTCTTC.

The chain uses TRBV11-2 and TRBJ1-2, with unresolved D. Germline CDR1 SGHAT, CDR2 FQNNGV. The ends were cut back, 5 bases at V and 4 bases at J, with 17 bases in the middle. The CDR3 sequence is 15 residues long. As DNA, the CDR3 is TGTGCCAGCAGCCCAGGTATCGCAGCCTCCTATGGCTACACCTTC. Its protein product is CASSPGIAASYGYTF.

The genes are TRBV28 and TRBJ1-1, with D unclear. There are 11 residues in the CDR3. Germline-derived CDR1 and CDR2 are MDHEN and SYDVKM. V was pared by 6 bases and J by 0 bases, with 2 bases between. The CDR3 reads CASRVNTEAFF. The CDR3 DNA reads TGTGCCAGCAGGGTGAACACTGAAGCTTTCTTT. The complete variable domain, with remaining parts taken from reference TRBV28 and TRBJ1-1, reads DVKVTQSSRYLVKRTGEKVFLECVQDMDHENMFWYRQDPGLGLRLIYFSYDVKMKEKGDIPEGYSVSREKKERFSLILESASTNQTSMYLCASRVNTEAFFGQGTRLTVV.

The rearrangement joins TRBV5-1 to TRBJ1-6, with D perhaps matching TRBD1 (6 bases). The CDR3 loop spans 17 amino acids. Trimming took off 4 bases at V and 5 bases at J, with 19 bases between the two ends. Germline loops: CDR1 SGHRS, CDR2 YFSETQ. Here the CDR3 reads CASSLVSGQLDNSPLHF. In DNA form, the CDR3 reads TGCGCCAGCAGCCTGGTATCAGGACAGCTTGATAATTCACCCCTCCACTTT.